The sequence of this TCR beta chain was determined in a study of T cell repertoires in cytomegalovirus infection. For the study at large: Epitope selection comprised recently identified HLA-C-restricted CMV epitopes and well-studied HLA-B-restricted CMV epitopes. Public signatures in TCR beta pointed to CMV infection and matching HLA type.

Turning to this clonotype: Its antigen is as yet unknown.

TCRdb processed the reads anew with MiXCR; each CDR3 protein has one entry. The data hold roughly 730,000 distinct CDR3 sequences, with about 33% observed a single time. The V gene's germline CDR1 is MNHNS and CDR2 SASEGT. Germline trimming cut 4 bases from V and 11 bases from J; bases unmatched to any gene: 6. CDR3 length: 12 amino acids. Study-wide findings and caveats: Using cumulative public TCR beta family frequency, the authors identified those who carried CMV together with the relevant HLA. Predominance within the ex vivo response was attributable to HLA-C-restricted CMV-specific TCR beta clonotypes.

The sequences come from cultured PBMCs, collected from culture after CMV antigen stimulation. The rearrangement uses TRBV6-1 and TRBJ2-3; 7 nucleotides match TRBD1. This TCR was recovered from a human donor in good health (CMV status not recorded). Some clones in this sample may be carry-over from other donors' samples. CDR3 in amino acids: CASSATGLGQYF. The CDR3, as DNA: TGTGCCAGCAGTGCGACAGGGTTGGGGCAGTATTTT.